The 5 T cell receptor beta chains below were found in one sample sequenced in a study of shared clonotypes between healthy human individuals. Repertoires were generated with immunoSEQ multiplex PCR, while TCRdb's copy carries only in-frame clones and drops some. Here the sample spans some 2.4 million clones, 93% being singletons. The sample taken for sequencing was naive CD4+ T cells from PBMCs. Subset given: CD45RA+ positively selected. These receptor sequences come from a man aged 18 to 29 in good health. Some clones in this sample may be carry-over from other donors' samples.

This clone was seen only once. The chain joins TRBV29-1 to TRBJ2-1, with unresolved D. Germline CDR1 and CDR2: SQVTM and ANQGSEA. V shed 3 bases and J shed 7 bases, with 7 bases lying between them. The CDR3 consists of 11 residues. As DNA, the CDR3 is TGCAGCGTTGAGCGGAGAAATGAGCAGTTCTTC. It translates to CSVERRNEQFF.

As to this clone: Distinct nucleotide sequences in the sample also encode this CDR3. The chain recombines TRBV7-2 with TRBJ2-7, with TRBD1 matching 7 bases. Trimming took 1 base from V and 0 from J; bases not matched to a gene: 3. This CDR3 has 15 residues. Germline V gene lookup returns CDR1 SGHTA and CDR2 FQGNSA. CDR3 sequence (DNA): TGTGCCAGCAGCTTAGGGCAGGGGGACTCCTACGAGCAGTACTTC. The encoded protein is CASSLGQGDSYEQYF.

V gene TRBV7-9 combines with J gene TRBJ2-7, with D possibly matching TRBD2 (6 bases). Germline CDR1 is SEHNR and CDR2 is FQNEAQ (reference sequence). With 5 bases removed from V and 7 bases from J, the gap between germline ends came to 18 bases. The CDR3 is 14 residues long. This chain's CDR3 is CASSVLGGINEQYF. CDR3 sequence (DNA): TGTGCCAGCAGCGTCTTGGGGGGAATTAATGAGCAGTACTTC.

The gene calls are TRBV19 and TRBJ1-3; no clear D. The germline V gene encodes CDR1 LNHDA and CDR2 SQIVND (reference sequence). The V end was cut by 2 bases, the J end by 4 bases, with 12 bases between. The CDR3 consists of 15 residues. The CDR3 loop reads CASSIIVPTGNTIYF. The CDR3 DNA is TGTGCCAGTAGTATAATTGTCCCAACCGGAAACACCATATATTTT.

This clone was observed once. The CDR3 spells CASSVNSLWSYTF. CDR3 sequence (DNA): TGTGCCAGCAGTGTGAACAGCCTATGGAGCTACACCTTC. The V call is TRBV6-1, the J call TRBJ1-2, with D uncertain. Trimming took 4 bases from V and 9 from J, leaving 15 bases between them. Germline V gene lookup returns CDR1 MNHNS and CDR2 SASEGT. The length of the CDR3 is 13 residues.